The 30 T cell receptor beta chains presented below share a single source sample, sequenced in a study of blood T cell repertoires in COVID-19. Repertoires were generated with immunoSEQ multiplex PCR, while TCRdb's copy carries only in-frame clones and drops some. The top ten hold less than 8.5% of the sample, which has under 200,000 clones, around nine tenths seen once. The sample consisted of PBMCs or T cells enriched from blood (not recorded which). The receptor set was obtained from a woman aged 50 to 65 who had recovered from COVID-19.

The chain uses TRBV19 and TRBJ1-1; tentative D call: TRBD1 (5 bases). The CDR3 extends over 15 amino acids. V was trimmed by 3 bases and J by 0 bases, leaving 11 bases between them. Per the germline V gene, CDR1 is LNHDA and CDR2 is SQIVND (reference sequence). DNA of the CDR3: TGTGCCAGTAGTATCGACAGCTACATGAACACTGAAGCTTTCTTT. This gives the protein CASSIDSYMNTEAFF.

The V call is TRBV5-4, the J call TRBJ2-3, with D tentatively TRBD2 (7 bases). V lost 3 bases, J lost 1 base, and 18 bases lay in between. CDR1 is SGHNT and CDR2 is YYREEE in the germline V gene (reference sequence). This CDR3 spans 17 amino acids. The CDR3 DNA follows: TGTGCCAGCAGCTGGGCCAAGGGGGGGCCCGGCACAGATACGCAGTATTTT. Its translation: CASSWAKGGPGTDTQYF.

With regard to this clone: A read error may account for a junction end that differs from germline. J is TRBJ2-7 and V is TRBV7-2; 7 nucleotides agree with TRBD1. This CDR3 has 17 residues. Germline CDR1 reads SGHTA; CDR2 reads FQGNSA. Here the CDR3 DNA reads TGTGCCAGCAGCCTAGCAGCCCCCTTGGGACAGAGCTACGAGCAGTACTTC. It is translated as CASSLAAPLGQSYEQYF.

The CDR3 loop is CASIPPMNTEAFF. The DNA of the CDR3 is TGTGCCAGCATCCCCCCCATGAACACTGAAGCTTTCTTT. The V and J genes are TRBV12-3 or TRBV12-4 and TRBJ1-1; D unclear. The CDR3 runs to 13 residues. The V and J ends lost 7 bases and 0 bases respectively, with 9 bases between them.

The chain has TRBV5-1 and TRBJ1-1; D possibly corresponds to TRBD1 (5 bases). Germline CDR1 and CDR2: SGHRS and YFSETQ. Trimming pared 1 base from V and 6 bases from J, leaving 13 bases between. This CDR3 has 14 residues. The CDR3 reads CASSLREGTAEAFF. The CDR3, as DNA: TGCGCCAGCAGCTTGAGGGAGGGGACGGCTGAAGCTTTCTTT.

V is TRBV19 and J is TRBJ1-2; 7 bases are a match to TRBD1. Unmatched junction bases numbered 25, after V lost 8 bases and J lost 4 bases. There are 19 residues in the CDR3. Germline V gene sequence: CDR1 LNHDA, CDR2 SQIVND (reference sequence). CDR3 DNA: TGTGCCAGTGCTGACAGGGTGGGTGTTCCTTCAGGAGTGGGCTATGGCTACACCTTC. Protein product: CASADRVGVPSGVGYGYTF.

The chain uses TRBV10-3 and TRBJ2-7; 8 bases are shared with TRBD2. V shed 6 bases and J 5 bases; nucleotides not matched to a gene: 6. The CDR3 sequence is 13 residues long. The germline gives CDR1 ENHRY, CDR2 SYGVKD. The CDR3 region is CAISAGRGDEQYF. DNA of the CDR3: TGTGCCATCAGCGCCGGGAGGGGGGACGAGCAGTACTTC.

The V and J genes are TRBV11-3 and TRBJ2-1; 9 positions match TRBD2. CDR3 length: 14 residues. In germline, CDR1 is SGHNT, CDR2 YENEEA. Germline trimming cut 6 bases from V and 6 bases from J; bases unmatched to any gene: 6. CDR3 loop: CASSTRGGANEQFF. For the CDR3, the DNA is TGTGCCAGCAGTACCCGCGGGGGGGCCAATGAGCAGTTCTTC. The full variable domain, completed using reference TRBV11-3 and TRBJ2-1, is EAGVVQSPRYKIIEKKQPVAFWCNPISGHNTLYWYLQNLGQGPELLIRYENEEAVDDSQLPKDRFSAERLKGVDSTLKIQPAELGDSAVYLCASSTRGGANEQFFGPGTRLTVL.

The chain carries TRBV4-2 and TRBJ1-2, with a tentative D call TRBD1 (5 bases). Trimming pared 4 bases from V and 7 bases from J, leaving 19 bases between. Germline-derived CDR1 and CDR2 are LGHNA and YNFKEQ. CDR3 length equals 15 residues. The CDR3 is CASSPQGGEKGGYTF. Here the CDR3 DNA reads TGTGCCAGCAGCCCCCAGGGTGGGGAAAAGGGTGGCTACACCTTC.

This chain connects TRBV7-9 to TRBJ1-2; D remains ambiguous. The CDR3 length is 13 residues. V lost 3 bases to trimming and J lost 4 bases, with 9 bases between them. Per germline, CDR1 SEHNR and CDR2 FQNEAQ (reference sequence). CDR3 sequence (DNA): TGTGCCAGCAGCTTGAGTACCACCTATGGCTACACCTTC. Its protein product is CASSLSTTYGYTF.

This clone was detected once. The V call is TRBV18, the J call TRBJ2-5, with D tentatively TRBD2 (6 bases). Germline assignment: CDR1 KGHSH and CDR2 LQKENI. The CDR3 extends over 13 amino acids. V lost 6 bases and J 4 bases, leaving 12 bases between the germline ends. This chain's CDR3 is CASSLTRVETQYF. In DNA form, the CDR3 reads TGTGCCAGCTCCCTGACTAGAGTAGAGACCCAGTACTTC.

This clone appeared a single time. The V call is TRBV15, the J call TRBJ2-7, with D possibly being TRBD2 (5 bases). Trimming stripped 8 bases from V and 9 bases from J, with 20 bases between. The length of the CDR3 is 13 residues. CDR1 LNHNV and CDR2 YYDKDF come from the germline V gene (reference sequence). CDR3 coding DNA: TGTGCCACCGCTGCAACTAGGGCGGCGTGGCAGTACTTC. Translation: CATAATRAAWQYF.

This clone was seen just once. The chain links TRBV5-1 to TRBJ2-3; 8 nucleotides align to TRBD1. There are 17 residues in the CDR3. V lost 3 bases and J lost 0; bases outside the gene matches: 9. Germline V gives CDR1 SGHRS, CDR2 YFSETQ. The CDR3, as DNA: TGCGCCAGCAGCTGGGCCGGGACAGGACTAAGCACAGATACGCAGTATTTT. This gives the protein CASSWAGTGLSTDTQYF.

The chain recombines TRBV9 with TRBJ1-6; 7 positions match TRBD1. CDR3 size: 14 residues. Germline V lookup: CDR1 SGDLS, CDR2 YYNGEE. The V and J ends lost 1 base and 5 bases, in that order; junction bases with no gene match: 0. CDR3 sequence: CASSVQGDNSPLHF. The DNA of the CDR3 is TGTGCCAGCAGCGTACAGGGGGATAATTCACCCCTCCACTTT.

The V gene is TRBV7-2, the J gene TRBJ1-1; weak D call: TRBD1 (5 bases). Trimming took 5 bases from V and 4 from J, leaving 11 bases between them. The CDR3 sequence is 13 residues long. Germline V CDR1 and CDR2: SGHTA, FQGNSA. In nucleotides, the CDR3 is TGTGCCAGCAGCCCGTACAGGAGCACTGAAGCTTTCTTT. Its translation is CASSPYRSTEAFF.

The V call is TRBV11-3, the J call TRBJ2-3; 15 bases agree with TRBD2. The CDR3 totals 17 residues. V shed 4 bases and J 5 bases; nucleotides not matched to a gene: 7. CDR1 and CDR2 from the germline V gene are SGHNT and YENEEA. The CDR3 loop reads CASSSGLAGGRGDTQYF. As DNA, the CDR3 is TGTGCCAGCAGCTCGGGACTAGCGGGGGGCCGAGGAGATACGCAGTATTTT.

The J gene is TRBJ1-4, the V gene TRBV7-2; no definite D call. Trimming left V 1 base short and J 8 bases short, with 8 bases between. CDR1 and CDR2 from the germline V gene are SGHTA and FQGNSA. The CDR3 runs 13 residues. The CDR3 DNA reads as TGTGCCAGCAGCTTAGTCCTGGAGGAAAAACTGTTTTTT. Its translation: CASSLVLEEKLFF.

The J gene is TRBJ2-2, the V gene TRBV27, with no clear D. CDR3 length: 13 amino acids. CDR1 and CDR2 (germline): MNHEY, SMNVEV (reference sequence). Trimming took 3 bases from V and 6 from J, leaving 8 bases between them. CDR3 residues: CASSFRGPGELFF. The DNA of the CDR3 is TGTGCCAGCAGTTTTAGAGGTCCCGGGGAGCTGTTTTTT.

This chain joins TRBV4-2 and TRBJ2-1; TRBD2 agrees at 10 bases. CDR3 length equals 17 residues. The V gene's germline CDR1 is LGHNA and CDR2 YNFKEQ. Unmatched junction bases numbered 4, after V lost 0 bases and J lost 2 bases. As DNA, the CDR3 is TGTGCCAGCAGCCAAGATGGTAGCGGGGGGCCCTACAATGAGCAGTTCTTC. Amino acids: CASSQDGSGGPYNEQFF.

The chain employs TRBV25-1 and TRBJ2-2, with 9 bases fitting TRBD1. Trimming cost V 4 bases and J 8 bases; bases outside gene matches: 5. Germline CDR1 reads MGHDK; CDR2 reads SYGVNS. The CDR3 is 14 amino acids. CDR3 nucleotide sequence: TGTGCCAGCAGTGGGGACAGGGTATCGGGGGAGCTGTTTTTT. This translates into CASSGDRVSGELFF. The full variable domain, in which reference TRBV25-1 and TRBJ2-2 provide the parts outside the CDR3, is EADIYQTPRYLVIGTGKKITLECSQTMGHDKMYWYQQDPGMELHLIHYSYGVNSTEKGDLSSESTVSRIRTEHFPLTLESARPSHTSQYLCASSGDRVSGELFFGEGSRLTVL.

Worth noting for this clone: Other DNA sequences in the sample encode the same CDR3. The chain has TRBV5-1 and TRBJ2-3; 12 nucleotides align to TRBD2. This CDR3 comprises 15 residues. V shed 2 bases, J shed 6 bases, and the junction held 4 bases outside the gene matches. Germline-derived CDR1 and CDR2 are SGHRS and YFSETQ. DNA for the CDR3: TGCGCCAGCAGCTTACTAGCGGGGGGAACCGATACGCAGTATTTT. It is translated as CASSLLAGGTDTQYF.

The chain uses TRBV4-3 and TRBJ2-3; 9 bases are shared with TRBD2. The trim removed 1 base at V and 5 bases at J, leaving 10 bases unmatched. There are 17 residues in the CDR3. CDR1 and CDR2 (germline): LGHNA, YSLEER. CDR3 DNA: TGCGCCAGCAGCCAAGGTAGAGTGCTACTAGCGGGAGATACGCAGTATTTT. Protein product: CASSQGRVLLAGDTQYF.

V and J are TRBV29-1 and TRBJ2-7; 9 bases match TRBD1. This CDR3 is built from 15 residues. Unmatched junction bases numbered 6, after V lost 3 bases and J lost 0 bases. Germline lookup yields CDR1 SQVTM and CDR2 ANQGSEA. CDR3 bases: TGCAGCGTTGATGGAGGGGACAGGGCCTCCTACGAGCAGTACTTC. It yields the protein CSVDGGDRASYEQYF.

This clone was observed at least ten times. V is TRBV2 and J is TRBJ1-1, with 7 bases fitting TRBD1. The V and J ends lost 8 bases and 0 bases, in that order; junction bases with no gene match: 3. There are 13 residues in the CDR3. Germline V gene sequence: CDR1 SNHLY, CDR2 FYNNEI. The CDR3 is CASGQVMNTEAFF. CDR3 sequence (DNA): TGTGCCAGCGGACAGGTAATGAACACTGAAGCTTTCTTT.

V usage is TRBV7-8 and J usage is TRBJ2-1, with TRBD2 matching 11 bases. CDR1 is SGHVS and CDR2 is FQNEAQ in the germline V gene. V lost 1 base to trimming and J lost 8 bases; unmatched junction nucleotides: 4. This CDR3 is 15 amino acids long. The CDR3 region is CASSLGSGGGYEQFF. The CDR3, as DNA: TGTGCCAGCAGCTTAGGTAGCGGGGGGGGGTATGAGCAGTTCTTC.

The CDR3 sequence: CASRQPPNYGYTF. The CDR3 DNA follows: TGTGCCAGCAGACAGCCCCCTAACTATGGCTACACCTTC. V gene TRBV2 combines with J gene TRBJ1-2; D is undetermined. The germline V gene encodes CDR1 SNHLY and CDR2 FYNNEI. The ends were cut back, 6 bases at V and 0 bases at J, with 8 bases in the middle. The CDR3 is 13 amino acids.

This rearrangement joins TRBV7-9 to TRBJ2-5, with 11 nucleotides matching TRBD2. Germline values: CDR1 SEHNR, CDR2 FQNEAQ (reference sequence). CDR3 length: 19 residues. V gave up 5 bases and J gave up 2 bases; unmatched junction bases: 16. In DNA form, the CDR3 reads TGTGCCAGCAGCCTACCCGCCCGATCACTAGCGGGGGCACAAGAGACCCAGTACTTC. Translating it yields CASSLPARSLAGAQETQYF.

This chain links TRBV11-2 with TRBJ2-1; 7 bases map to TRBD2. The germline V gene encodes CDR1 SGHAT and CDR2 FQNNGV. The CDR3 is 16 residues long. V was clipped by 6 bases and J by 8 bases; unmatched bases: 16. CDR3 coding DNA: TGTGCCAGCAGATTAATGCGGGGGAACCCCTCCCATGAGCAGTTCTTC. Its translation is CASRLMRGNPSHEQFF.

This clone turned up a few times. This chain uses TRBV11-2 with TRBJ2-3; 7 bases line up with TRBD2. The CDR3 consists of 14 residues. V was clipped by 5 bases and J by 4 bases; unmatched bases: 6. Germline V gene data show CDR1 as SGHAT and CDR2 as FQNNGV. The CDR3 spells CASSPGGGPDTQYF. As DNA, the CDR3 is TGTGCCAGCAGCCCCGGGGGAGGGCCAGATACGCAGTATTTT.

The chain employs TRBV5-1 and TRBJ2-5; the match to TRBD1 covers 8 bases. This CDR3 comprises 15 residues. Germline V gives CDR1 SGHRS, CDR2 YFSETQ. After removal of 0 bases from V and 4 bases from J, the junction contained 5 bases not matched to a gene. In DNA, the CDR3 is TGCGCCAGCAGCTTGGGGCAGGGGGCACTAGAGACCCAGTACTTC. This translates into CASSLGQGALETQYF.